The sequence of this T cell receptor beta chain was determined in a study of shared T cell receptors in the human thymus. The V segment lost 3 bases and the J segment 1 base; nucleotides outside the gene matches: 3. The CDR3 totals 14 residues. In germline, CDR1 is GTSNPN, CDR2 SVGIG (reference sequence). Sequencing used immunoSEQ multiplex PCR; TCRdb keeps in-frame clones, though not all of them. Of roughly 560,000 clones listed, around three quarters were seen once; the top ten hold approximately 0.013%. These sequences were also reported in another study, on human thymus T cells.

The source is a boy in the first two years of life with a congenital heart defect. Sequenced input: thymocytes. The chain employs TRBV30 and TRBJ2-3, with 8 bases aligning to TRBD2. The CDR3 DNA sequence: TGTGCCTGGAGGCGGACTAGCCGCACAGATACGCAGTATTTT. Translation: CAWRRTSRTDTQYF. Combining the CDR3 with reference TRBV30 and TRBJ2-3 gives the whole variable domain SQTIHQWPATLVQPVGSPLSLECTVEGTSNPNLYWYRQAAGRGLQLLFYSVGIGQISSEVPQNLSASRPQDRQFILSSKKLLLSDSGFYLCAWRRTSRTDTQYFGPGTRLTVL.